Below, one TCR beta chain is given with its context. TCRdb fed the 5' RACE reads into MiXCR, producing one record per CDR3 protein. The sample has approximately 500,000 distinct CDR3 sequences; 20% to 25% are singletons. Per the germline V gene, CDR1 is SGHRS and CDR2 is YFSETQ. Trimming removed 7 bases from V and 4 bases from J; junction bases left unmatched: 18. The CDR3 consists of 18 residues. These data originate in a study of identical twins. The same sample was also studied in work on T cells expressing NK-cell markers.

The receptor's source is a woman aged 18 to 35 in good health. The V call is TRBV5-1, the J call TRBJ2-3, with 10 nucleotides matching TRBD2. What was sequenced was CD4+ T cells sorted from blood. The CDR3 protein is CASGPYYHSGGPADTQYF. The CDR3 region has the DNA TGCGCCAGCGGACCATACTACCATAGCGGGGGGCCAGCAGATACGCAGTATTTT.